This T cell receptor beta chain stems from a study of blood T cell repertoires in COVID-19. As for the study in general: Samples taken during acute and convalescent COVID-19 were collected in the United States, Italy and Spain. T cells, B-cell-depleted T cells, or PBMCs supplied cDNA or gDNA.

Patients at the Seattle site were enrolled during active infection and followed longitudinally. There are 13 residues in the CDR3. Germline V gives CDR1 MNHEY, CDR2 SVGAGI. Trimming left V 2 bases short and J 6 bases short, with 9 bases between. Original handling: For nucleated cells, counts were estimated from reference gene primer amplification. Clones were sequenced by immunoSEQ multiplex PCR, and TCRdb holds only the in-frame ones, with some missing. The DNA was the basis for D and trimming; V, J and clone size are from that table. The table shows some 56,000 clones, with roughly 87% occurring only once.

The origin of this receptor is a woman aged 60 to 75 with COVID-19, enrolled during active disease. The genes are TRBV6-5 and TRBJ2-3; D gene ambiguous. Sequencing was done on a sample of peripheral blood. The CDR3 loop reads CASSYTRFDTQYF. The CDR3 DNA follows: TGTGCCAGCAGTTACACGAGGTTTGATACGCAGTATTTT.